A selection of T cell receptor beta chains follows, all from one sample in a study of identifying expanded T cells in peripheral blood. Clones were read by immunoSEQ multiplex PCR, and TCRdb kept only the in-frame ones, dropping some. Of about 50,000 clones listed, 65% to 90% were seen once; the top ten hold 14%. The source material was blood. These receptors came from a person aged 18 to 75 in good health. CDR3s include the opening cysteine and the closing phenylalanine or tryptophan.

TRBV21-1	CASSKADRAGTGELFF
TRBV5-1	CASSLAVGGGGYTF
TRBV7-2	CASSLYLGVAAKNIQYF
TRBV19	CASSIDQGATDTQYF
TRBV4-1	CASSQPGRTISPLHF
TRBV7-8	CASSSGLNTDTQYF
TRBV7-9	CASSLGQINGYTF
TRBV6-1	CASSVGRGGRETQYF
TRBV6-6	CASSLGQGKKETQYF
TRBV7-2	CASSLDIKRDTQYF
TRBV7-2	CASSPRQLRAFF
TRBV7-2	CASSRTSGSGETQYF
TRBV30	CACSINNEQFF
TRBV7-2	CASRPPSSYNEQFF
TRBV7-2	CASSLAGPLHF
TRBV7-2	CASSLDWTGSFF
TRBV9	CASSVGVGEAPYEQYF